This T cell receptor (beta chain) was captured by sequencing in a study of radiation and T cells in renal cell carcinoma. On this clone itself: Its antigen is undetermined.

General observations from the study: From baseline, blood top tumor clonotypes peaked at 2 weeks post-radiation.

This table comes from immunoSEQ multiplex PCR, and its TCRdb copy is limited to in-frame clones, with some not included. The table lists 140,000 to 150,000 clones, approximately 86% of them singletons. The time point here: blood 4 weeks post-SBRT, at nephrectomy. Treatment defined: 15 Gy SBRT to primary tumor, nephrectomy 4 weeks later. The CDR3 spans 14 residues. Germline V gene lookup returns CDR1 SGDLS and CDR2 YYNGEE. V lost 4 bases and J lost 0; bases outside the gene matches: 4. This receptor was identified in a woman aged 50 to 65 with renal cell carcinoma. The input for sequencing was blood, taken from a patient whose treatment included radiotherapy and nephrectomy. The rearrangement uses TRBV9 and TRBJ2-7; 7 bases are a match to TRBD1. The CDR3 loop reads CASSKGQSSYEQYF. Here the CDR3 DNA reads TGTGCCAGCAGCAAGGGACAGAGCTCCTACGAGCAGTACTTC.